This T cell receptor (beta chain) is drawn from a study of shared clonotypes between healthy human individuals. Each sorted subset replicate got 200 ng genomic DNA, roughly 27,000 genomes. Using immunoSEQ multiplex PCR, the repertoire was profiled, and TCRdb retains in-frame clones only, with some absent. The table records about 1.1 million clones, 75% to 85% of them present only once. CDR3 length: 10 residues. CDR1 and CDR2 from the germline V gene are DFQATT and SNEGSKA (reference sequence). V gave up 6 bases and J gave up 6 bases, with 9 bases separating them. The TCR was taken from a man aged 18 to 29 in good health. Some clones in this sample may be carry-over from other donors' samples. Sequences were obtained from memory CD4+ T cells from PBMCs. The subset: CD45RA-negative fraction. The rearrangement uses TRBV20-1 and TRBJ2-7; D unclear. The CDR3 DNA reads as TGCAGTGCCCCACCCGTCGAGCAGTACTTC. Protein: CSAPPVEQYF.